These T cell receptor beta chains were read from a single sample in a study of metastatic and nonmetastatic thyroid tumors. TCRdb reanalyzed the PCR reads with MiXCR. This sample has more than 15,000 clones; approximately 30% occur once, and the top ten carry about 10%. The source material was blood. The receptors come from a female donor with papillary thyroid cancer or a benign thyroid nodule (not recorded which). Some clones in this sample may be carry-over from other donors' samples. The conserved cysteine and the conserved F or W are not part of the CDR3 here. D genes are given only for firm matches. Only some rows state a clone size, as once, few, many or a class for expanded clones.

v_call: TRBV5-5
clone_size: once
d_call: .
j_call: TRBJ1-1
cdr3_aa: ASSLTYTEAF

v_call: TRBV13
clone_size: .
d_call: .
j_call: TRBJ2-1
cdr3_aa: ASRAPLGGNEQF

v_call: TRBV5-1
clone_size: once
d_call: .
j_call: TRBJ1-1
cdr3_aa: ASSLGYRVDTEAF

v_call: TRBV19
clone_size: .
d_call: .
j_call: TRBJ2-1
cdr3_aa: ASSRVLWDRAVNEQF

v_call: TRBV11-2
clone_size: medium-sized
d_call: TRBD1
j_call: TRBJ1-6
cdr3_aa: ASSPGQGAPQPWGSPLH

v_call: TRBV6-2/TRBV6-3
clone_size: .
d_call: .
j_call: TRBJ1-1
cdr3_aa: ASLCGPEAF

v_call: TRBV29-1
clone_size: .
d_call: TRBD1
j_call: TRBJ2-1
cdr3_aa: SVRAGGNEQF

v_call: TRBV9
clone_size: many
d_call: .
j_call: TRBJ1-1
cdr3_aa: ASSVEVMQAF

v_call: TRBV7-3
clone_size: many
d_call: .
j_call: TRBJ2-3
cdr3_aa: ASSPDRNTDTQY

v_call: TRBV28
clone_size: few
d_call: .
j_call: TRBJ2-7
cdr3_aa: ASSLTTSYEQY

v_call: TRBV12-3/TRBV12-4
clone_size: .
d_call: .
j_call: TRBJ2-5
cdr3_aa: ASSTGGLWETQY

v_call: TRBV6-1
clone_size: few
d_call: .
j_call: TRBJ1-6
cdr3_aa: ASSSRTTVYSPLH

v_call: TRBV6-2/TRBV6-3
clone_size: medium-sized
d_call: TRBD1
j_call: TRBJ1-5
cdr3_aa: ASSYSGQGQPQH

v_call: TRBV6-5
clone_size: medium-sized
d_call: TRBD1
j_call: TRBJ1-3
cdr3_aa: ASSYRGPGNTIY

v_call: TRBV6-2/TRBV6-3
clone_size: medium-sized
d_call: .
j_call: TRBJ2-3
cdr3_aa: ASSQLDTQY

v_call: TRBV19
clone_size: medium-sized
d_call: TRBD1
j_call: TRBJ1-2
cdr3_aa: ATHSQGEGSYGYT

v_call: TRBV18
clone_size: .
d_call: .
j_call: TRBJ2-1
cdr3_aa: ASSPSDSTNEQF

v_call: TRBV19
clone_size: .
d_call: TRBD2
j_call: TRBJ2-7
cdr3_aa: ASSKPPGTSGNHEQY

v_call: TRBV7-9
clone_size: .
d_call: TRBD1
j_call: TRBJ1-3
cdr3_aa: ASSLAGTENTIY

v_call: TRBV9
clone_size: .
d_call: .
j_call: TRBJ2-7
cdr3_aa: ASSVGDEQY

v_call: TRBV6-2/TRBV6-3
clone_size: .
d_call: .
j_call: TRBJ2-7
cdr3_aa: ATWDGPYEQY

v_call: TRBV19
clone_size: .
d_call: .
j_call: .
cdr3_aa: ASSLLGGPSNEQF

v_call: TRBV29-1
clone_size: many
d_call: .
j_call: TRBJ2-5
cdr3_aa: SVAGGRGNQETQY

v_call: TRBV6-2/TRBV6-3
clone_size: .
d_call: .
j_call: TRBJ2-2
cdr3_aa: ASSYEGWTGELF

v_call: TRBV28
clone_size: medium-sized
d_call: TRBD1
j_call: TRBJ1-1
cdr3_aa: ASSQTGGYTEAF

v_call: TRBV20-1
clone_size: .
d_call: TRBD1
j_call: TRBJ2-6
cdr3_aa: SATIVLGQGAGANVLT

v_call: TRBV12-3/TRBV12-4
clone_size: medium-sized
d_call: .
j_call: TRBJ2-7
cdr3_aa: ASSLNRGSSSYEQY

v_call: TRBV7-9
clone_size: many
d_call: .
j_call: TRBJ1-1
cdr3_aa: ASSPQEMNTEAF

v_call: TRBV6-1
clone_size: .
d_call: .
j_call: TRBJ1-1
cdr3_aa: ASRGDTSNTEAF

v_call: TRBV5-1
clone_size: .
d_call: TRBD2
j_call: TRBJ2-3
cdr3_aa: ASSLSLAGDGTDTQY

v_call: TRBV2
clone_size: few
d_call: .
j_call: TRBJ2-3
cdr3_aa: ATKGGADTQY

v_call: TRBV9
clone_size: many
d_call: TRBD1
j_call: TRBJ2-3
cdr3_aa: ASSVGDRQGEEDTQY

v_call: TRBV3-1
clone_size: many
d_call: .
j_call: TRBJ2-4
cdr3_aa: ASSQDISRESGNIQY

v_call: TRBV12-3/TRBV12-4
clone_size: medium-sized
d_call: TRBD2
j_call: TRBJ2-7
cdr3_aa: ASSAGGGTYEQY

v_call: TRBV6-1
clone_size: few
d_call: .
j_call: TRBJ1-6
cdr3_aa: ASSPAVGGKNSPLH

v_call: TRBV28
clone_size: few
d_call: TRBD2
j_call: TRBJ2-1
cdr3_aa: ASSLVLAGGCEQF

v_call: TRBV27
clone_size: many
d_call: .
j_call: TRBJ2-1
cdr3_aa: ASSPRSNSYNEQF

v_call: TRBV3-1
clone_size: many
d_call: .
j_call: TRBJ2-1
cdr3_aa: ASSQDEEEQF

v_call: TRBV12-3/TRBV12-4
clone_size: few
d_call: .
j_call: TRBJ1-1
cdr3_aa: ASSGTGLNTEAF

v_call: TRBV19
clone_size: many
d_call: TRBD2
j_call: TRBJ2-5
cdr3_aa: ASSSLAGGEETQY

v_call: TRBV30
clone_size: .
d_call: TRBD1
j_call: TRBJ2-5
cdr3_aa: ATLRTGTQETQY

v_call: TRBV6-2/TRBV6-3
clone_size: .
d_call: TRBD1
j_call: TRBJ2-7
cdr3_aa: ASSVTGTGGFVSYEQY

v_call: TRBV14
clone_size: many
d_call: TRBD1
j_call: TRBJ2-5
cdr3_aa: ASSQDLPRLGTGNRETQY

v_call: TRBV20-1
clone_size: .
d_call: .
j_call: TRBJ2-7
cdr3_aa: SARDGRGDEQY

v_call: TRBV30
clone_size: .
d_call: .
j_call: TRBJ2-2
cdr3_aa: ALWAGLTGELF

v_call: TRBV5-8
clone_size: many
d_call: TRBD1
j_call: TRBJ2-1
cdr3_aa: ASSSPGQGRNEQF

v_call: TRBV15
clone_size: few
d_call: .
j_call: TRBJ2-5
cdr3_aa: ATSRAGRGGQETQY

v_call: TRBV7-8
clone_size: many
d_call: .
j_call: TRBJ2-3
cdr3_aa: ASSPPDYTQY

v_call: TRBV20-1
clone_size: .
d_call: TRBD1
j_call: TRBJ2-7
cdr3_aa: SAPGTGPLEQY

v_call: TRBV6-1
clone_size: few
d_call: TRBD1
j_call: TRBJ2-3
cdr3_aa: ASSEETGGTDTQY

v_call: TRBV18
clone_size: .
d_call: .
j_call: TRBJ1-2
cdr3_aa: ASSPGTEYGYT

v_call: TRBV14
clone_size: many
d_call: .
j_call: TRBJ2-3
cdr3_aa: ASSQDTRTDTQY

v_call: TRBV6-6
clone_size: medium-sized
d_call: TRBD1
j_call: TRBJ1-2
cdr3_aa: ASSPTGGGGRGYGYT

v_call: TRBV6-1
clone_size: .
d_call: .
j_call: TRBJ2-3
cdr3_aa: ASSTATMHTDTQY

v_call: TRBV5-1
clone_size: .
d_call: TRBD1
j_call: TRBJ2-2
cdr3_aa: TSSRTGPNTGELF

v_call: TRBV5-4
clone_size: many
d_call: .
j_call: TRBJ2-7
cdr3_aa: ASSFNGGLHEQY

v_call: TRBV25-1
clone_size: many
d_call: TRBD1
j_call: TRBJ1-1
cdr3_aa: ASPGQGRVRPPAEAF

v_call: TRBV7-3
clone_size: many
d_call: .
j_call: TRBJ2-2
cdr3_aa: ASSLSYNTGELF

v_call: TRBV20-1
clone_size: .
d_call: .
j_call: TRBJ1-5
cdr3_aa: SARDLGGNQPQH

v_call: TRBV5-1
clone_size: many
d_call: TRBD1
j_call: TRBJ1-1
cdr3_aa: ASSLVGTGNLNTEAF